Following are 32 T cell receptor beta chains from one sample sequenced in a study of liver allograft versus peripheral blood T cells. Background on the study: Recipients' peripheral blood T cell receptor repertoires were compared with those in transplanted livers.

A single record per CDR3 protein comes from TCRdb applying MiXCR to the reads. The table shows fewer than 3,500 distinct CDR3 sequences, with about 14% occurring only once. Receptors were obtained from a human patient who had a liver transplant. Some T cells may trace back to the graft donor.

This clonotype is medium-sized within its sample. The chain links TRBV27 to TRBJ1-1; 9 bases match TRBD1. The junction had 2 bases not matched to a gene; V was cut back by 5 bases and J by 4 bases. The CDR3 is 13 amino acids. CDR1 and CDR2 from the germline V gene are MNHEY and SMNVEV (reference sequence). DNA of the CDR3: TGTGCCAGCAGTAACAGGGGGCGCACTGAAGCTTTCTTT. Protein: CASSNRGRTEAFF.

This CDR3 reads CSAIPPGTSGGADTQYF. The CDR3 nucleotides are TGCAGTGCTATCCCCCCCGGGACTAGCGGGGGGGCAGATACGCAGTATTTT. V gene TRBV20-1 combines with J gene TRBJ2-3; 16 bases fit TRBD2. This CDR3 comprises 17 residues. Germline lookup yields CDR1 DFQATT and CDR2 SNEGSKA (reference sequence). With 4 bases clipped from V and 4 bases from J, the junction kept 8 bases outside the gene matches.

This clonotype is medium-sized within its sample. The chain employs TRBV5-5 and TRBJ1-1; 7 nucleotides align to TRBD1. CDR1 and CDR2 from the germline V gene are SGHKS and YYEKEE (reference sequence). The CDR3 is 14 amino acids. V shed 3 bases and J 4 bases; nucleotides not matched to a gene: 6. The CDR3 coding sequence is TGTGCCAGCAGCTACACACAGGGGTTCACTGAAGCTTTCTTT. Translation gives CASSYTQGFTEAFF.

The chain joins TRBV9 to TRBJ1-3, with D possibly matching TRBD1 (6 bases). Germline loops: CDR1 SGDLS, CDR2 YYNGEE. V lost 4 bases and J lost 6, with 14 bases in between. The CDR3 is 14 residues long. As DNA, the CDR3 is TGTGCCAGCAGCTCAGGGGACTGGGAAAACACCATATATTTT. Translated, it gives CASSSGDWENTIYF.

Judged by abundance, this clonotype is medium-sized. The chain has TRBV19 and TRBJ2-1; D is unclear. The CDR3 sequence is 16 residues long. Trimming took off 3 bases at V and 4 bases at J, with 16 bases between the two ends. Germline CDR1 is LNHDA and CDR2 is SQIVND (reference sequence). The CDR3 reads CASSMLLSMGYNEQFF. The CDR3 nucleotides are TGTGCCAGTAGTATGTTGTTGTCTATGGGGTACAATGAGCAGTTCTTC.

This clonotype appeared a few times. V and J are TRBV18 and TRBJ1-5; no clear D. CDR1 and CDR2 from the germline V gene are KGHSH and LQKENI. The CDR3 sequence is 16 residues long. Trimming took off 2 bases at V and 0 bases at J, with 11 bases between the two ends. The chain's CDR3 is CASSPIQRGSNQPQHF. The CDR3 nucleotides read TGTGCCAGCTCACCAATTCAACGGGGTAGCAATCAGCCCCAGCATTTT.

This clonotype was seen at least ten times. The CDR3 coding sequence is TGCAGTGCCCCCCCTCGAGACAGAACCTATGGCTACACCTTC. It codes for CSAPPRDRTYGYTF. V and J are TRBV20-1 and TRBJ1-2, with D perhaps matching TRBD1 (5 bases). The CDR3 loop spans 14 amino acids. Trimming pared 6 bases from V and 4 bases from J, leaving 18 bases between. Germline values: CDR1 DFQATT, CDR2 SNEGSKA (reference sequence).

The chain uses TRBV6-1 and TRBJ2-3, with D perhaps matching TRBD2 (5 bases). Germline assignment: CDR1 MNHNS and CDR2 SASEGT. The CDR3 loop spans 15 amino acids. Trimming pared 3 bases from V and 0 bases from J, leaving 10 bases between. The CDR3 DNA is TGTGCCAGCAGTGAGAAGCGGCGTAGCACAGATACGCAGTATTTT. Residues: CASSEKRRSTDTQYF.

This clonotype is termed medium-sized (0.01 to 0.1%). This chain connects TRBV18 to TRBJ1-3; perhaps TRBD1 as D (6 bases). CDR3 length: 16 amino acids. V lost 2 bases and J 1 base, leaving 12 bases between the germline ends. Germline V gene data show CDR1 as KGHSH and CDR2 as LQKENI. CDR3 nucleotide sequence: TGTGCCAGCTCACCAGAGCAACAGGGATCTGGAAACACCATATATTTT. Its translation is CASSPEQQGSGNTIYF.

V usage is TRBV6-1 and J usage is TRBJ1-2; weak D call: TRBD1 (6 bases). Trimming cost V 7 bases and J 7 bases, with 16 bases left between them. The CDR3 is 13 residues long. From germline, CDR1 is MNHNS and CDR2 SASEGT. The CDR3 nucleotides read TGTGCCAGCATTTATCGGACAGACGGTGGCTACACCTTC. Encoded protein: CASIYRTDGGYTF.

This clonotype was found a few times. Mismatch with germline at one junction end may stem from a read error. The rearrangement links TRBV12-3 or TRBV12-4 to TRBJ1-1, with no clear D. This CDR3 comprises 12 residues. As DNA, the CDR3 is TGTGCCTGCAGGCTAATGAACACTGAAGCTTTCTTT. Residues: CACRLMNTEAFF.

In its sample, this clonotype ranks as medium-sized. The V gene is TRBV6-5, the J gene TRBJ2-7; 14 bases align to TRBD2. This CDR3 is 13 amino acids long. Germline assignment: CDR1 MNHEY and CDR2 SVGAGI. V gave up 5 bases and J gave up 12 bases; unmatched junction bases: 6. CDR3 in amino acids: CASSGGTSGSLYF. DNA of the CDR3: TGTGCCAGCAGTGGGGGGACTAGCGGGAGTCTGTACTTC.

This clonotype was seen a handful of times. The chain carries TRBV20-1 and TRBJ2-7; D is possibly TRBD2 (6 bases). Trimming stripped 6 bases from V and 2 bases from J, with 17 bases between. There are 14 residues in the CDR3. In germline, CDR1 is DFQATT, CDR2 SNEGSKA (reference sequence). The CDR3 sequence: CSATNPSGAYEQYF. The CDR3 DNA reads as TGCAGTGCAACTAACCCTTCGGGGGCCTACGAGCAGTACTTC.

In its sample, this clonotype ranks as medium-sized (0.01 to 0.1%). The CDR3 nucleotides read TGTGCCAGCAGCCAGGGACAGCAAGAGACCCAGTACTTC. This translates into CASSQGQQETQYF. The chain joins TRBV13 to TRBJ2-5; TRBD1 matches at 7 bases. The junction had 2 bases not matched to a gene; V was cut back by 5 bases and J by 2 bases. This CDR3 comprises 13 residues. From germline, CDR1 is PRHDT and CDR2 FYEKMQ (reference sequence).

V usage is TRBV25-1 and J usage is TRBJ2-2; 9 bases map to TRBD2. Germline loops: CDR1 MGHDK, CDR2 SYGVNS. CDR3 length: 15 residues. Trimming took 7 bases from V and 0 from J; bases not matched to a gene: 3. Written as DNA, the CDR3 is TGTGCCAGCATGGCTAGCGGGACGAACACCGGGGAGCTGTTTTTT. Its protein is CASMASGTNTGELFF.

The chain recombines TRBV25-1 with TRBJ2-1; TRBD1 might be the D (6 bases). Trimming took off 2 bases at V and 9 bases at J, with 14 bases between the two ends. CDR3 length: 14 amino acids. Germline CDR1 reads MGHDK; CDR2 reads SYGVNS. CDR3 amino acids: CASSETGNVAEQFF. CDR3 sequence (DNA): TGTGCCAGCAGTGAAACAGGGAACGTCGCTGAGCAGTTCTTC.

CDR3 in DNA: TGCAGTGCTAGAGTAGACACCCGAAGCGGCGAGCAGTACTTC. Translating gives CSARVDTRSGEQYF. This chain links TRBV20-1 with TRBJ2-7; D is perhaps TRBD2 (5 bases). CDR1 DFQATT and CDR2 SNEGSKA come from the germline V gene (reference sequence). The CDR3 contains 14 residues. V was pared by 1 base and J by 6 bases, with 16 bases between.

This clonotype rates as medium-sized (0.01 to 0.1%). The chain links TRBV18 to TRBJ1-2; D may be TRBD1 (5 bases). V lost 3 bases, J lost 5 bases, and 25 bases lay in between. Germline V gene lookup returns CDR1 KGHSH and CDR2 LQKENI. The CDR3 consists of 18 residues. As DNA, the CDR3 is TGTGCCAGCTCACCCCGCCGGGACGCCCTCGGTACTACATATGGCTACACCTTC. It specifies CASSPRRDALGTTYGYTF.

By proportion, this clonotype is medium-sized. The V gene is TRBV19, the J gene TRBJ2-5; tentatively, D is TRBD2 (5 bases). The CDR3 is 13 residues long. From germline, CDR1 is LNHDA and CDR2 SQIVND (reference sequence). The V end was cut by 4 bases, the J end by 9 bases, with 15 bases between. The chain's CDR3 is CASSSEGLRAQYF. CDR3 nucleotide sequence: TGTGCCAGTAGTAGCGAGGGTCTGAGGGCCCAGTACTTC.

Many counts were recorded for this clonotype. This chain uses TRBV27 with TRBJ1-6, with 10 bases lining up with TRBD1. The CDR3 has 16 residues. In germline, CDR1 is MNHEY, CDR2 SMNVEV (reference sequence). V gave up 9 bases and J gave up 5 bases; unmatched junction bases: 10. The chain's CDR3 is CARDRGPFGNNSPLHF. The CDR3, as DNA: TGTGCCAGAGACAGGGGGCCGTTCGGTAATAATTCACCCCTCCACTTT.

In this sample, this clonotype is medium-sized. For the CDR3, the DNA is TGTGCCACCAGCGGCCGGGACAGACAAAACACTGAAGCTTTCTTT. Protein sequence: CATSGRDRQNTEAFF. The chain has TRBV15 and TRBJ1-1, with TRBD1 identical over 7 bases. Germline CDR1 and CDR2: LNHNV and YYDKDF (reference sequence). CDR3 length equals 15 residues. The junction had 8 bases not matched to a gene; V was cut back by 5 bases and J by 2 bases.

This clonotype is deemed large. J is TRBJ1-6 and V is TRBV10-3; possibly TRBD1 for D (5 bases). There are 13 residues in the CDR3. CDR1 is ENHRY and CDR2 is SYGVKD in the germline V gene. Trimming took 7 bases from V and 7 from J, leaving 11 bases between them. The CDR3 DNA reads TGTGCCATCACCGTCGGGGGAAATTCACCCCTCCACTTT. The encoded protein is CAITVGGNSPLHF.

By share, this clonotype counts as medium-sized. The V gene is TRBV18, the J gene TRBJ2-3, with 8 positions matching TRBD1. Germline V gene lookup returns CDR1 KGHSH and CDR2 LQKENI. This CDR3 is built from 17 residues. V was clipped by 1 base and J by 0 bases; unmatched bases: 6. DNA of the CDR3: TGTGCCAGCTCACCACTGACAGGGGCTACTAGCACAGATACGCAGTATTTT. Translating gives CASSPLTGATSTDTQYF.

This clonotype was counted between two and nine times. V and J are TRBV28 and TRBJ2-4, with D possibly matching TRBD1 (6 bases). The V end was cut by 7 bases, the J end by 6 bases, with 13 bases between. Germline loops: CDR1 MDHEN, CDR2 SYDVKM. This CDR3 comprises 13 residues. CDR3 residues: CASKTGWRNIQYF. The CDR3 bases are TGTGCCAGCAAAACAGGGTGGAGAAACATTCAGTACTTC.

The rearrangement uses TRBV20-1 and TRBJ1-2; no reliable D call. Trimming pared 3 bases from V and 8 bases from J, leaving 19 bases between. This CDR3 region has 14 residues. Per the germline V gene, CDR1 is DFQATT and CDR2 is SNEGSKA (reference sequence). CDR3 DNA: TGCAGTGCTAGGAGGACCGGTGGAGATAGAGGCTACACCTTC. Its protein product is CSARRTGGDRGYTF.

Comments on this clonotype: A much larger clone lies a single base off, so this may be a read error. The genes are TRBV12-3 or TRBV12-4 and TRBJ1-3, with D uncertain. This CDR3 comprises 15 residues. Between the trimmed V and J ends, which lost 3 bases and 0 bases, there was a span of 9 bases. The CDR3 bases are TGTGCCAGCAGTTTCTTCGCAGGCTCTGGAAACACCATATATTTT. Amino acid sequence: CASSFFAGSGNTIYF.

To note about this clonotype: A read error may account for a junction end that differs from germline. This chain connects TRBV5-6 to TRBJ2-7; unclear D gene. There are 13 residues in the CDR3. Germline-derived CDR1 and CDR2 are SGHDT and YYEEEE. CDR3 amino acids: CASSLGTAYEQNF. CDR3 DNA: TGTGCCAGCAGCTTGGGAACAGCCTACGAGCAGAACTTC.

This clonotype has ten or more counts. This CDR3 is CASSSHTNYGYTF. In nucleotides, the CDR3 is TGTGCCAGCAGCTCACACACGAACTATGGCTACACCTTC. This chain links TRBV28 with TRBJ1-2; no definite D call. This CDR3 spans 13 amino acids. V dropped 6 bases and J dropped 2 bases, with 10 bases sitting between them. From germline, CDR1 is MDHEN and CDR2 SYDVKM.

This clonotype is medium-sized (0.01 to 0.1%) by share. This chain uses TRBV6-6 with TRBJ1-4; 7 positions agree with TRBD1. CDR3 size: 15 residues. Germline lookup yields CDR1 MNHNY and CDR2 SVGAGI (reference sequence). V shed 5 bases and J 5 bases; nucleotides not matched to a gene: 8. CDR3 region: CASSGSTGINEKLFF. The CDR3, as DNA: TGTGCCAGCAGTGGATCGACAGGGATCAATGAAAAACTGTTTTTT.

In its sample, this clonotype ranks as medium-sized. The CDR3 coding sequence is TGTGCCAGTAGTCCGACAGGGGGGGTAAACATTCAGTACTTC. This encodes CASSPTGGVNIQYF. This rearrangement joins TRBV19 to TRBJ2-4; 9 bases line up with TRBD1. Germline trimming cut 5 bases from V and 6 bases from J; bases unmatched to any gene: 5. Per the germline V gene, CDR1 is LNHDA and CDR2 is SQIVND (reference sequence). This CDR3 has 14 residues.

This clonotype ranks as medium-sized (0.01 to 0.1%). The V gene is TRBV10-1, the J gene TRBJ1-1; maybe TRBD1 (6 bases). Germline CDR1 is WNHNN and CDR2 is SYGVQD (reference sequence). Trimming pared 3 bases from V and 1 base from J, leaving 9 bases between. This CDR3 is 14 amino acids long. Here the CDR3 DNA reads TGCGCCAGCAGTGACGGGACAAGGAACACTGAAGCTTTCTTT. Translated: CASSDGTRNTEAFF.

This clonotype ranks as medium-sized. This chain links TRBV6-5 with TRBJ1-2; D is unclear. This CDR3 contains 11 residues. Germline CDR1 MNHEY, CDR2 SVGAGI. V dropped 0 bases and J dropped 13 bases, with 9 bases sitting between them. The CDR3 reads CASSYSGSVTF. The CDR3 nucleotides are TGTGCCAGCAGTTACTCAGGTTCAGTCACCTTC.